The rows below give T cell receptor beta chains drawn from one sample of a study of blood T cell repertoires in COVID-19. The assay was immunoSEQ multiplex PCR, and TCRdb's table has in-frame clones only and misses some. There are approximately 170,000 clones in the sample; roughly 84% occur only once, and 2.5% to 3.5% lies in the top ten. What was sequenced was PBMCs or T cells enriched from blood (not recorded which). The source is a young woman who had recovered from COVID-19. Each CDR3 is given with its conserved first and last residue. The D gene is left open where the match is weak. Not every row has a clone size; where given, it reads once, few, many or a size class.

abundance	d_gene	v_gene	j_gene	len	CDR3aa	CDR3nt
NA	TRBD1	TRBV10-3	TRBJ1-1	13	CASSRDSATEAFF	TGTGCCAGCAGCCGGGACAGCGCCACTGAAGCTTTCTTT
NA	TRBD1	TRBV28	TRBJ1-3	15	CASSKGQYSGNTIYF	TGTGCCAGCAGCAAGGGACAGTACTCTGGAAACACCATATATTTT
NA	NA	TRBV10-2	TRBJ2-1	17	CASSDPWRTPSYNEQFF	TGCGCCAGCAGTGACCCGTGGAGGACCCCGTCCTACAATGAGCAGTTCTTC
NA	NA	TRBV28	TRBJ1-2	12	CASSLRVRGYTF	TGTGCCAGCAGTTTACGGGTTCGCGGCTACACCTTC
NA	TRBD1	TRBV3-1/TRBV3-2	TRBJ1-1	14	CASSQSNRGAEAFF	TGTGCCAGCAGCCAGTCCAACAGGGGCGCTGAAGCTTTCTTT
NA	NA	TRBV19	TRBJ1-3	15	CASRTVGTSGNTIYF	TGTGCCAGTAGAACGGTAGGGACTTCTGGAAACACCATATATTTT
NA	TRBD1	TRBV7-3	TRBJ2-2	16	CASSPPGTGGTGELFF	TGTGCCAGCAGCCCCCCCGGGACAGGGGGCACCGGGGAGCTGTTTTTT
NA	NA	TRBV7-2	TRBJ1-5	16	CASSLDPRQGFQPQHF	TGTGCCAGCAGCTTAGATCCGCGGCAGGGCTTTCAGCCCCAGCATTTT
NA	TRBD2	TRBV6-5	TRBJ2-3	16	CASSYYGSGNTDTQYF	TGTGCCAGCAGTTACTATGGTAGCGGGAACACAGATACGCAGTATTTT
NA	TRBD1	TRBV5-1	TRBJ2-3	15	CASSLGDSRTDTQYF	TGCGCCAGCAGCTTGGGGGACAGCCGCACAGATACGCAGTATTTT
NA	NA	TRBV18	TRBJ1-5	12	CASSPSRQPQHF	TGTGCCAGCTCACCATCCCGTCAGCCCCAGCATTTT
NA	TRBD1	TRBV18	TRBJ1-3	16	CASSQPGTGERNTIYF	TGTGCCAGCTCACAACCTGGGACAGGAGAGCGGAACACCATATATTTT
NA	TRBD1	TRBV27	TRBJ2-7	13	CASSQTGPYEQYF	TGTGCCAGCAGCCAGACAGGGCCATACGAGCAGTACTTC
NA	NA	TRBV7-9	TRBJ1-1	14	CASSLEAGPIEAFF	TGTGCCAGCAGCTTAGAGGCAGGCCCTATCGAAGCTTTCTTT
NA	TRBD1	TRBV7-9	TRBJ1-5	17	CASSLVAGTGVNQPQHF	TGTGCCAGCAGCTTAGTAGCCGGGACAGGGGTTAATCAGCCCCAGCATTTT
NA	NA	TRBV13	TRBJ2-7	16	CASSLRGGGLEAQQYF	TGTGCCAGCAGCTTAAGGGGGGGCGGGTTAGAGGCGCAACAGTACTTC
NA	TRBD2	TRBV14	TRBJ2-1	17	CASSQALAGKSYNEQFF	TGTGCCAGCAGCCAAGCGCTAGCGGGGAAATCCTACAATGAGCAGTTCTTC
NA	NA	TRBV5-1	TRBJ1-5	15	CASPGRGDSNQPQHF	TGCGCCAGCCCAGGACGGGGGGATAGCAATCAGCCCCAGCATTTT
few	NA	TRBV7-2	TRBJ1-5	16	CASSPQGGGSNQPQHF	TGTGCCAGCAGCCCCCAAGGGGGGGGTAGCAATCAGCCCCAGCATTTT
NA	NA	TRBV20-1	TRBJ1-4	13	CSASSGGHEKLFF	TGCAGTGCTAGTTCGGGGGGCCATGAAAAACTGTTTTTT
NA	TRBD1	TRBV29-1	TRBJ1-4	15	CSVGTGTGLGEKLFF	TGCAGCGTGGGGACCGGGACAGGGCTCGGTGAAAAACTGTTTTTT
NA	NA	TRBV28	TRBJ2-2	16	CASSLFEATNTGELFF	TGTGCCAGCAGTTTATTCGAGGCGACGAACACCGGGGAGCTGTTTTTT
NA	TRBD2	TRBV30	TRBJ2-1	15	CAWSGLAGVVNEQFF	TGTGCCTGGAGTGGGCTAGCGGGAGTAGTAAATGAGCAGTTCTTC
NA	TRBD2	TRBV12-5	TRBJ2-4	23	CASGLGPWVGTSGRGVAKNIQYF	TGTGCTAGTGGTTTGGGACCATGGGTGGGGACTAGCGGGAGAGGGGTAGCCAAAAACATTCAGTACTTC
NA	TRBD2	TRBV4-1	TRBJ2-7	15	CASSSRLAGVYEQYF	TGCGCCAGCAGCTCGAGACTAGCGGGAGTTTACGAGCAGTACTTC
few	TRBD1	TRBV18	TRBJ1-1	14	CASSPSTGVPEAFF	TGTGCCAGCTCACCTTCTACAGGGGTCCCTGAAGCTTTCTTT
few	NA	TRBV5-1	TRBJ1-6	16	CASSEAGQIYNSPLHF	TGCGCCAGCAGCGAAGCTGGACAGATCTATAATTCACCCCTCCACTTT
NA	TRBD1	TRBV5-4	TRBJ2-2	16	CASRSAGTGAPGELFF	TGTGCCAGCAGGTCCGCGGGGACAGGGGCCCCCGGGGAGCTGTTTTTT
once	NA	TRBV19	TRBJ2-2	16	CASSTLQGANTGELFF	TGTGCCAGTAGTACCTTACAGGGCGCGAACACCGGGGAGCTGTTTTTT
NA	TRBD1	TRBV24-1	TRBJ1-1	15	CATSAPGGASTEAFF	TGTGCCACCAGTGCCCCAGGGGGCGCGAGCACTGAAGCTTTCTTT
NA	TRBD2	TRBV11-3	TRBJ2-2	19	CASSLAEARGGKNTGELFF	TGTGCCAGCAGCTTAGCTGAGGCTCGCGGGGGGAAGAACACCGGGGAGCTGTTTTTT
NA	NA	TRBV15	TRBJ1-2	14	CATSVSPPNYGYTF	TGTGCCACCAGTGTATCCCCTCCTAACTATGGCTACACCTTC
NA	NA	TRBV11-2	TRBJ1-6	14	CASSLDRSSIPLHF	TGTGCCAGCAGCTTAGATCGGAGCAGTATACCCCTCCACTTT
NA	NA	TRBV24-1	TRBJ1-3	14	CATSEGGSGNTIYF	TGTGCCACCAGTGAAGGGGGCTCTGGAAACACCATATATTTT
NA	TRBD2	TRBV7-3	TRBJ2-2	16	CASSVTSATNTGELFF	TGTGCCAGCAGCGTGACTAGCGCAACTAACACCGGGGAGCTGTTTTTT
NA	TRBD2	TRBV14	TRBJ2-5	19	CASSLSGLAGGPRQETQYF	TGTGCCAGCAGCCTATCGGGACTAGCGGGAGGGCCTCGGCAAGAGACCCAGTACTTC
NA	TRBD2	TRBV7-3	TRBJ2-2	16	CASSLISGIDTGELFF	TGTGCCAGCAGCTTAATTAGCGGGATAGACACCGGGGAGCTGTTTTTT
NA	NA	TRBV11-2	TRBJ1-1	11	CASSWGQFAFF	TGTGCCAGCAGCTGGGGACAATTTGCTTTCTTT
few	TRBD1	TRBV3-1/TRBV3-2	TRBJ2-2	17	CASSHSRDRGNTGELFF	TGTGCCAGCAGCCACTCCCGGGACAGAGGTAACACCGGGGAGCTGTTTTTT
NA	NA	TRBV7-9	TRBJ1-1	11	CASRGATEAFF	TGTGCCAGCAGAGGAGCCACTGAAGCTTTCTTT
NA	NA	TRBV28	TRBJ1-2	11	CASSSDKGYTF	TGTGCCAGCAGTTCAGATAAAGGCTACACCTTC
NA	TRBD2	TRBV4-2	TRBJ2-3	17	CASSQEALAGGPDTQYF	TGTGCCAGCAGCCAAGAGGCCCTAGCGGGGGGGCCAGATACGCAGTATTTT
once	TRBD2	TRBV4-1	TRBJ2-2	16	CASSQVRGVNTGELFF	TGCGCCAGCAGCCAAGTTCGGGGGGTAAACACCGGGGAGCTGTTTTTT
NA	NA	TRBV5-6	TRBJ2-1	13	CASLPKHYNEQFF	TGTGCCAGCCTGCCCAAGCACTACAATGAGCAGTTCTTC
once	TRBD2	TRBV7-9	TRBJ2-2	17	CASSLGGLAGDTGELFF	TGTGCCAGCAGCTTGGGGGGACTAGCGGGAGACACCGGGGAGCTGTTTTTT
NA	TRBD1	TRBV7-9	TRBJ1-4	15	CASSPGQGRGVKLFF	TGTGCCAGCAGCCCCGGACAGGGGCGCGGTGTTAAACTGTTTTTT
NA	NA	TRBV28	TRBJ2-5	13	CASSLQYQETQYF	TGTGCCAGCAGTTTACAGTACCAAGAGACCCAGTACTTC
NA	NA	TRBV5-4	TRBJ1-1	13	CASSLAKGTEAFF	TGTGCCAGCAGCTTGGCGAAGGGGACTGAAGCTTTCTTT
NA	NA	TRBV7-9	TRBJ1-1	11	CASSPLSEAFF	TGTGCCAGCAGCCCCCTATCTGAAGCTTTCTTT
NA	TRBD2	TRBV11-3	TRBJ2-1	14	CASSSGLAGNEQFF	TGTGCCAGCAGCTCCGGACTAGCGGGAAATGAGCAGTTCTTC
NA	TRBD1	TRBV27	TRBJ1-2	13	CASSWGTGNGYTF	TGTGCCAGCAGTTGGGGGACAGGGAATGGCTACACCTTC
NA	NA	TRBV14	TRBJ2-3	13	CASSQQAGSTQYF	TGTGCCAGCAGCCAACAAGCAGGGTCTACGCAGTATTTT
NA	NA	TRBV6-2/TRBV6-3	TRBJ2-3	13	CASSYGGADTQYF	TGTGCCAGCAGTTATGGAGGAGCAGATACGCAGTATTTT
NA	NA	TRBV7-8	TRBJ1-4	12	CASSLGELSLFF	TGTGCCAGCAGCTTAGGAGAGCTCTCCCTGTTTTTT